This section outlines one T cell receptor beta chain sequence together with its context. Antigen: not known. The data originate from a study of cytomegalovirus exposure and HLA in healthy donors. General study points: In a later analysis, several top co-occurrence clusters appeared linked to parvovirus B19, influenza, CMV and Epstein-Barr virus. It was taken for granted in presence/absence analyses that sequencing depth across donors was roughly uniform. TCR beta chain V- and J-gene trimming was linked, in a later analysis, to a missense variant in DCLRE1C.

The PCR contained 60 Vbeta and 13 Jbeta primers. Profiling relied on immunoSEQ multiplex PCR, and the TCRdb table lists in-frame clones only, not all of them. The sample includes roughly 160,000 clones, about four fifths seen only once; the top ten take under 1.1%. V gave up 1 base and J gave up 6 bases; unmatched junction bases: 7. CDR1 and CDR2 (germline): SGHTS, YDEGEE. The CDR3 spans 14 residues. The sequence was obtained from a man in his thirties or forties in good health and CMV-seronegative. V is TRBV5-8 and J is TRBJ2-7; 7 positions match TRBD2. The sequenced material came from PBMCs. The CDR3 nucleotides read TGTGCCAGCAGCTTGAGGCGGGAGTTAAGCGAGCAGTACTTC. It specifies CASSLRRELSEQYF.